A single sample gave rise to the 8 T cell receptor beta chains below, sequenced in a study of neoadjuvant nivolumab and ipilimumab in lung cancer. The assay was immunoSEQ multiplex PCR, and TCRdb's table has in-frame clones only and misses some. The table lists about 38,000 clones, roughly 89% of them singletons, with 2.5% to 4% in the top ten. The sequences come from peripheral blood, collected before neoadjuvant nivolumab, alone or with ipilimumab. Receptor source: an adult with non-small cell lung cancer.

This chain links TRBV9 with TRBJ2-7; TRBD1 matches at 9 bases. Germline loops: CDR1 SGDLS, CDR2 YYNGEE. The CDR3 extends over 14 amino acids. The V segment lost 0 bases and the J segment 6 bases; nucleotides outside the gene matches: 4. The CDR3 DNA is TGTGCCAGCAGCGTAGAGGGACAGGGTCGCGAGCAGTACTTC. Protein: CASSVEGQGREQYF.

This clone was picked up a small number of times. The chain links TRBV7-9 to TRBJ2-5; D not certain. Trimming cost V 1 base and J 2 bases, with 8 bases left between them. The CDR3 contains 14 residues. Germline CDR1 reads SEHNR; CDR2 reads FQNEAQ (reference sequence). The CDR3 sequence: CASSLVRDQETQYF. The CDR3 DNA is TGTGCCAGCAGCTTAGTGAGAGATCAAGAGACCCAGTACTTC.

V is TRBV11-2 and J is TRBJ2-6, with D perhaps matching TRBD1 (6 bases). V was clipped by 5 bases and J by 0 bases, with 11 bases between them. The germline V gene has CDR1 SGHAT and CDR2 FQNNGV. CDR3 size: 16 residues. This CDR3 is CASSRGQSSGANVLTF. The CDR3 nucleotides read TGTGCCAGCAGCCGCGGACAGAGCTCTGGGGCCAACGTCCTGACTTTC.

This clone has a single count. V usage is TRBV7-2 and J usage is TRBJ1-4, with D possibly TRBD1 on 5 matching bases. Trimming took off 3 bases at V and 7 bases at J, with 9 bases between the two ends. The CDR3 covers 13 residues. Germline V gives CDR1 SGHTA, CDR2 FQGNSA. CDR3 sequence reads: CASSFQGSEKLFF. CDR3 bases: TGTGCCAGCAGCTTTCAGGGATCTGAAAAACTGTTTTTT.

The chain uses TRBV28 and TRBJ2-1; 14 nucleotides line up with TRBD2. The germline V gene has CDR1 MDHEN and CDR2 SYDVKM. Unmatched junction bases numbered 9, after V lost 5 bases and J lost 6 bases. The CDR3 extends over 17 amino acids. CDR3 in DNA: TGTGCCAGCAGTACCAATCCGGGACTAGCGGGAGTCAATGAGCAGTTCTTC. Amino acids: CASSTNPGLAGVNEQFF.

This clone was picked up one time. The chain joins TRBV5-6 to TRBJ2-1; D not certain. The germline CDR1 and CDR2 sequences are SGHDT and YYEEEE. CDR3 length: 13 amino acids. V lost 4 bases and J lost 7, with 12 bases in between. CDR3: CASSPTSWNEQFF. The CDR3 bases are TGTGCCAGCAGCCCGACATCCTGGAATGAGCAGTTCTTC.

This chain links TRBV6-5 with TRBJ2-7; 11 positions match TRBD1. After removal of 10 bases from V and 1 base from J, the junction contained 6 bases not matched to a gene. The V gene's germline CDR1 is MNHEY and CDR2 SVGAGI. The CDR3 contains 14 residues. CDR3 nucleotide sequence: TGTGCCACTCGGGACAGGGGGGTTTCCTACGAGCAGTACTTC. Protein sequence: CATRDRGVSYEQYF.

This clone occurred once. Written as DNA, the CDR3 is TGTGCCAGCAGCTTAGCGCATACTAGCGGGTTCTCCTACGAGCAGTACTTC. This gives the protein CASSLAHTSGFSYEQYF. The rearrangement uses TRBV7-2 and TRBJ2-7; 9 nucleotides agree with TRBD2. The germline gives CDR1 SGHTA, CDR2 FQGNSA. The CDR3 is 17 amino acids. V shed 0 bases and J 0 bases; nucleotides not matched to a gene: 6.